This paragraph reports one T cell receptor (beta chain). The antigen is undetermined. The data were obtained in a study of beta chain features in type 1 diabetes. Averaging roughly 100 mL, one heparinised blood draw was given by each donor. Sorting with CD45RO/CCR7/CD25/CD127/CD95/CD27 yielded naive, central memory, regulatory and stem-like memory CD4+ cells. Populations obtained by sorting all exceeded 95% purity. The CDR3 consists of 18 residues. Germline V CDR1 and CDR2: SGHTA, FQGNSA. Trimming cost V 4 bases and J 2 bases; bases outside gene matches: 10. Whole-study findings and limits: Comparison showed that naive, central memory and Treg TCRB repertoires appeared more similar among patients than among healthy donors.

Every bit of the isolated RNA underwent reverse transcription, so sequencing read expressed TCRB transcripts. Measured with immunoSEQ multiplex PCR; TCRdb has only the in-frame clones, and not every one. The sample records 850,000 to 900,000 clones, 17% being singletons. Source material: naive CD4+ T cells from blood. The chain uses TRBV7-2 and TRBJ2-1; TRBD2 matches 11 bases. This receptor was obtained from a woman between 18 and 29 years old in good health. Written as DNA, the CDR3 is TGTGCCAGCAGCTCCCCGACTAGCGGGACAAGCGCCTACAATGAGCAGTTCTTC. Its protein product is CASSSPTSGTSAYNEQFF.